This entry lists 14 T cell receptor beta chains sequenced from one sample in a study of blood T cells in healthy people across ages. Next came a second PCR, run for about 6 to 11 cycles, which used a sample-barcoded 5' primer along with a J-beta primer mix. Via MiXCR, TCRdb re-called the 5' RACE reads, giving one row per CDR3 protein. Of roughly 2 million distinct CDR3 sequences in the sample, roughly 49% were seen once. The source material was blood. The receptors originated from a woman between 40 and 55 years old in good health.

V usage is TRBV12-3 or TRBV12-4 and J usage is TRBJ1-1, with a possible D match to TRBD1 (5 bases). V was pared by 2 bases and J by 4 bases, with 11 bases between. The CDR3 spans 14 residues. The CDR3 sequence is CASSLRRGATEAFF. In nucleotides, the CDR3 is TGTGCCAGCAGTTTAAGGAGGGGCGCCACTGAAGCTTTCTTT.

The CDR3 DNA sequence: TGTGCCAGCACGGACCCGGGACAGGGGTATGGCTACACCTTC. This codes for CASTDPGQGYGYTF. This sequence joins TRBV27 and TRBJ1-2, with 10 bases aligning to TRBD1. The V and J ends lost 7 bases and 5 bases, in that order; junction bases with no gene match: 7. The germline gives CDR1 MNHEY, CDR2 SMNVEV (reference sequence). The CDR3 totals 14 residues.

V usage is TRBV6-1 and J usage is TRBJ2-5; D might be TRBD2 (5 bases). CDR3 length: 11 residues. CDR1 MNHNS and CDR2 SASEGT come from the germline V gene. V gave up 3 bases and J gave up 11 bases, with 10 bases separating them. This chain's CDR3 is CASSEGSGQYF. The DNA for the CDR3 is TGTGCCAGCAGTGAGGGATCGGGGCAGTACTTC.

At least ten counts were recorded for this clonotype. The chain carries TRBV5-1 and TRBJ2-1, with 9 positions matching TRBD2. The CDR3 runs 16 residues. Germline V gene lookup returns CDR1 SGHRS and CDR2 YFSETQ. Losses at the gene ends were 0 bases for V and 4 bases for J; bases not matched to a gene: 5. The CDR3 nucleotides are TGCGCCAGCAGCTTGGGCGGCCTAGCGGGGTACAATGAGCAGTTCTTC. Amino acid sequence: CASSLGGLAGYNEQFF. The variable domain in full, completed from reference TRBV5-1 and TRBJ2-1, reads KAGVTQTPRYLIKTRGQQVTLSCSPISGHRSVSWYQQTPGQGLQFLFEYFSETQRNKGNFPGRFSGRQFSNSRSEMNVSTLELGDSALYLCASSLGGLAGYNEQFFGPGTRLTVL.

The chain couples TRBV7-9 to TRBJ1-2, with D maybe TRBD1 (6 bases). The V and J ends lost 6 bases and 6 bases respectively, with 17 bases between them. Looked up from germline, CDR1 is SEHNR and CDR2 is FQNEAQ (reference sequence). This CDR3 contains 14 residues. The DNA for the CDR3 is TGTGCCAGCAGGCGGGACATTTCCTCGGATGGCTACACCTTC. It specifies CASRRDISSDGYTF.

This rearrangement joins TRBV9 to TRBJ2-5, with a weak D call TRBD2 (6 bases). CDR3 length: 11 residues. The V and J ends lost 7 bases and 7 bases respectively, with 11 bases between them. Germline V gives CDR1 SGDLS, CDR2 YYNGEE. This CDR3 reads CASGGAGTQYF. In nucleotides, the CDR3 is TGTGCCAGCGGCGGGGCGGGGACCCAGTACTTC.

This clonotype was seen more than once but under ten times. The V call is TRBV4-2, the J call TRBJ1-2, with 7 bases that match TRBD1. Trimming cost V 0 bases and J 8 bases; bases outside gene matches: 6. Per the germline V gene, CDR1 is LGHNA and CDR2 is YNFKEQ. CDR3 length equals 14 residues. The CDR3 DNA reads TGTGCCAGCAGCCAAGATCGGGACAGCTTGGGCTACACCTTC. It encodes CASSQDRDSLGYTF.

This clonotype was detected ten times or more. The rearrangement uses TRBV29-1 and TRBJ2-7, with 7 bases identical to TRBD1. The germline V gene encodes CDR1 SQVTM and CDR2 ANQGSEA. J was trimmed by 2 bases and V by 5 bases; bases with no gene match: 6. The CDR3 length is 13 residues. The CDR3 DNA follows: TGCAGCGTTATCGACAGGGCGGCCTACGAGCAGTACTTC. It is translated as CSVIDRAAYEQYF.

The V and J genes are TRBV12-5 and TRBJ2-7, with 8 bases that match TRBD1. With the DNA end fitting TRBJ2-5 better, the J assignment may be wrong. The V gene's germline CDR1 is LGHNT and CDR2 FRNRAP. There are 15 residues in the CDR3. The CDR3: CASGLGRGHAETQYF. CDR3 nucleotides: TGTGCTAGTGGTTTAGGCAGGGGGCATGCAGAGACCCAGTACTTC.

The chain recombines TRBV28 with TRBJ2-5; a possible D gene is TRBD1 (6 bases). Germline V gene sequence: CDR1 MDHEN, CDR2 SYDVKM. Trimming stripped 5 bases from V and 4 bases from J, with 32 bases between. The length of the CDR3 is 20 residues. Written as DNA, the CDR3 is TGTGCCAGCAGTCCAGGGGCGACTAAAGCTGGCAATTGGATAAGAGAGACCCAGTACTTC. This translates into CASSPGATKAGNWIRETQYF.

About this clonotype itself: A read error may account for a junction end that differs from germline. The J gene is TRBJ2-1, the V gene TRBV3-1; possibly TRBD2 for D (6 bases). CDR1 is LGHDT and CDR2 is YNNKEL in the germline V gene (reference sequence). The CDR3 has 13 amino acids. CDR3: CACSQSLGGEQFF. As DNA, the CDR3 is TGTGCCTGCAGCCAATCCCTGGGAGGTGAGCAGTTCTTC.

This clonotype has a single count. The V and J genes are TRBV6-6 and TRBJ1-5; 10 bases agree with TRBD1. The CDR3 totals 15 residues. Germline loops: CDR1 MNHNY, CDR2 SVGAGI (reference sequence). Trimming removed 8 bases from V and 4 bases from J; junction bases left unmatched: 8. CDR3 nucleotide sequence: TGTGCCAGCGCTGACAGGGGGCTAGGGAATCAGCCCCAGCATTTT. Its translation is CASADRGLGNQPQHF.

There are a few counts of this clonotype. The rearrangement joins TRBV5-1 to TRBJ2-7, with D perhaps matching TRBD1 (6 bases). This CDR3 spans 15 amino acids. The ends were cut back, 2 bases at V and 2 bases at J, with 14 bases in the middle. From germline, CDR1 is SGHRS and CDR2 YFSETQ. The CDR3 bases are TGCGCCAGCAGCTTATCTAGGGGGAAAACCTACGAGCAGTACTTC. Encoded protein: CASSLSRGKTYEQYF.

This clonotype was observed a handful of times. V is TRBV6-5 and J is TRBJ2-5; TRBD1 matches at 10 bases. The CDR3 runs 16 residues. Germline V gene lookup returns CDR1 MNHEY and CDR2 SVGAGI. J lost 5 bases, V lost 6 bases, and 12 bases had no gene match. The CDR3 DNA sequence: TGTGCCAGCAGGAGGGACAGGGGCGAGCTTCGCGAGACCCAGTACTTC. Its protein product is CASRRDRGELRETQYF.